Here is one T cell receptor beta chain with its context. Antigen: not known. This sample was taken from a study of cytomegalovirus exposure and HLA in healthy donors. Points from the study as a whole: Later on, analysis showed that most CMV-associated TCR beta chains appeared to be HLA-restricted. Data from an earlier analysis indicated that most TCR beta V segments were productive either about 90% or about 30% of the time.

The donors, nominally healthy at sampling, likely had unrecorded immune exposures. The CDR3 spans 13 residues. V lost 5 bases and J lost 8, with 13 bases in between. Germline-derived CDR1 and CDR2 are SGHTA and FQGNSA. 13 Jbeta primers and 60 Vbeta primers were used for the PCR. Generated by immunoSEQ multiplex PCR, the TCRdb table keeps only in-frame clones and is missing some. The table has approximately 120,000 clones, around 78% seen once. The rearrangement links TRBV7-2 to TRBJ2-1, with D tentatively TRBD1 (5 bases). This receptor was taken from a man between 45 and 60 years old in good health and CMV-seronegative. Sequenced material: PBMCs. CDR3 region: CASSPQRGDEQFF. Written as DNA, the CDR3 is TGTGCCAGCAGCCCCCAAAGGGGCGATGAGCAGTTCTTC.